What follows is one TCR beta chain and its context. V shed 6 bases, J shed 9 bases, and the junction held 15 bases outside the gene matches. The CDR3 contains 17 residues. Germline CDR1 reads KGHSH; CDR2 reads LQKENI. The data were obtained in a study of T cell responses to AZD1222 COVID-19 vaccine. Generated by immunoSEQ multiplex PCR, the TCRdb table keeps only in-frame clones and is missing some. The repertoire has approximately 140,000 clones, roughly 87% of them found once; the top ten carry about 5%. This sample comprised peripheral blood, obtained on day 0 of AZD1222 vaccination. The receptor was isolated from an adult in good health. The rearrangement joins TRBV18 to TRBJ2-1; TRBD2 matches at 12 bases. Here the CDR3 reads CASSPSLRLAGDAEQFF. The CDR3 DNA is TGTGCCAGCTCGCCTTCCCTGCGACTAGCGGGAGACGCTGAGCAGTTCTTC.